The 21 T cell receptor beta chains presented below share a single source sample, sequenced in a study of blood T cell repertoires in COVID-19. Produced via immunoSEQ multiplex PCR; TCRdb's table is partial and in-frame only. The sample includes roughly 110,000 clones, 71% of them seen just once. The sample consisted of peripheral blood. Receptor source: a human donor with acute or convalescent COVID-19. The donor label of this sample is uncertain.

J is TRBJ2-3 and V is TRBV7-2; D remains ambiguous. The CDR3 covers 13 residues. Trimming removed 3 bases at V and 6 bases at J, with 10 bases between. Per germline, CDR1 SGHTA and CDR2 FQGNSA. CDR3 DNA: TGTGCCAGCAGCTTTTCTAGAATCGATACGCAGTATTTT. This gives the protein CASSFSRIDTQYF.

This clone was picked up many times. The chain carries TRBV15 and TRBJ1-4; weak D call: TRBD1 (6 bases). The germline V gene has CDR1 LNHNV and CDR2 YYDKDF (reference sequence). The CDR3 is 17 amino acids. Trimming cost V 0 bases and J 7 bases, with 18 bases left between them. CDR3 in DNA: TGTGCCACCAGCAGAGATGGGGGAGCAGGGGACGGTGAAAAACTGTTTTTT. Translation gives CATSRDGGAGDGEKLFF.

The chain links TRBV27 to TRBJ1-6; D perhaps matches TRBD1 (6 bases). The CDR3 covers 15 residues. Trimming left V 2 bases short and J 5 bases short, with 10 bases between. The germline V gene has CDR1 MNHEY and CDR2 SMNVEV (reference sequence). The CDR3 DNA follows: TGTGCCAGCAGTTTAAGCAGGGGACATAATTCACCCCTCCACTTT. Translated, it gives CASSLSRGHNSPLHF.

The CDR3 is CASSTQGPHSGNTIYF. The CDR3 coding sequence is TGTGCCAGCAGCACACAGGGCCCACACTCTGGAAACACCATATATTTT. The chain carries TRBV9 and TRBJ1-3, with D possibly TRBD1 on 6 matching bases. From germline, CDR1 is SGDLS and CDR2 YYNGEE. V was trimmed by 4 bases and J by 0 bases, leaving 14 bases between them. This CDR3 spans 16 amino acids.

Comment on this clone: Other DNA sequences from this sample encode an identical CDR3 as well. This rearrangement joins TRBV7-3 to TRBJ1-1; D not certain. The CDR3 extends over 13 amino acids. CDR1 SGHTA and CDR2 FQGTGA come from the germline V gene. Trimming left V 5 bases short and J 1 base short, with 8 bases between. CDR3 DNA sequence: TGTGCCAGCAGCGGAGGACGGAACACTGAAGCTTTCTTT. Its translation: CASSGGRNTEAFF. The whole variable domain, remainder taken from reference TRBV7-3 and TRBJ1-1, is GAGVSQTPSNKVTEKGKYVELRCDPISGHTALYWYRQSLGQGPEFLIYFQGTGAADDSGLPNDRFFAVRPEGSVSTLKIQRTERGDSAVYLCASSGGRNTEAFFGQGTRLTVV.

V usage is TRBV9 and J usage is TRBJ2-1; D perhaps matches TRBD2 (5 bases). This CDR3 comprises 12 residues. Trimming shortened V by 3 bases and J by 9 bases, and 10 bases separated the two germline ends. Germline lookup yields CDR1 SGDLS and CDR2 YYNGEE. The CDR3 here is CASSAPGIEQFF. The CDR3 coding sequence is TGTGCCAGCAGCGCCCCGGGAATTGAGCAGTTCTTC.

This clone was detected only a few times. The J gene is TRBJ1-1, the V gene TRBV5-5, with a weak D call TRBD1 (5 bases). The germline CDR1 and CDR2 sequences are SGHKS and YYEKEE (reference sequence). This CDR3 spans 14 amino acids. Trimming removed 4 bases at V and 1 base at J, with 11 bases between. The CDR3 DNA reads as TGTGCCAGCAGCCGGGCTCAGGGGAACACTGAAGCTTTCTTT. Translated, it gives CASSRAQGNTEAFF.

J is TRBJ1-5 and V is TRBV6-5; the D gene is possibly TRBD1 (5 bases). The CDR3 has 13 residues. V lost 6 bases and J lost 5, with 11 bases in between. Germline V lookup: CDR1 MNHEY, CDR2 SVGAGI. The CDR3 reads CASSVSGYQPQHF. The DNA for the CDR3 is TGTGCCAGCAGCGTTTCAGGGTATCAGCCCCAGCATTTT.

The chain uses TRBV18 and TRBJ1-6; 7 bases align to TRBD1. The CDR3 spans 13 residues. Trimming cost V 3 bases and J 8 bases; bases outside gene matches: 1. CDR1 KGHSH and CDR2 LQKENI come from the germline V gene. DNA of the CDR3: TGTGCCAGCTCACCTACAGGGGATTCACCCCTCCACTTT. It codes for CASSPTGDSPLHF.

The chain links TRBV2 to TRBJ1-5; D gene uncertain. The germline CDR1 and CDR2 sequences are SNHLY and FYNNEI. Trimming removed 3 bases at V and 0 bases at J, with 9 bases between. CDR3 length: 15 amino acids. In DNA, the CDR3 is TGTGCCAGCAGTGACAGACTTTATAGCAATCAGCCCCAGCATTTT. This encodes CASSDRLYSNQPQHF.

CDR3 protein: CASSQEWAGDTQYF. The DNA for the CDR3 is TGTGCCAGCAGCCAAGAATGGGCGGGAGATACGCAGTATTTT. V and J are TRBV14 and TRBJ2-3; D is perhaps TRBD2 (5 bases). The V end was cut by 0 bases, the J end by 5 bases, with 9 bases between. The CDR3 length is 14 residues. Germline lookup yields CDR1 SGHDN and CDR2 FVKESK.

The rearrangement uses TRBV3-1 (or the pseudogene TRBV3-2) and TRBJ2-7; no clear D. There are 14 residues in the CDR3. The germline V gene encodes CDR1 LGHDT and CDR2 YNNKEL (reference sequence). V gave up 4 bases and J gave up 1 base, with 11 bases separating them. The CDR3 DNA reads TGTGCCAGCAGCCCCCGGGTAGATTCCTACGAGCAGTACTTC. Translated: CASSPRVDSYEQYF.

Ten or more counts support this clone. This chain joins TRBV21-1 and TRBJ1-1. TRBV21-1 is designated a pseudogene. This CDR3 is built from 14 residues. CDR3 loop: CASSGDLRDTEAFF. CDR3 bases: TGTGCCAGCAGTGGGGACTTACGGGACACTGAAGCTTTCTTT.

V usage is TRBV24-1 and J usage is TRBJ2-5; 8 bases align to TRBD2. J gave up 1 base and V 1 base, and 4 bases lay outside the gene matches. CDR1 is KGHDR, CDR2 SFDVKD, per germline. CDR3 length: 16 residues. The CDR3 bases are TGTGCCACCAGTGATTTCGCGGGGGGCCTCCAAGAGACCCAGTACTTC. It codes for CATSDFAGGLQETQYF.

V usage is TRBV28 and J usage is TRBJ2-6, with a tentative D call TRBD1 (6 bases). The V end was cut by 4 bases, the J end by 2 bases, with 12 bases between. The CDR3 has 16 amino acids. Germline CDR1 and CDR2: MDHEN and SYDVKM. CDR3 nucleotides: TGTGCCAGCAGTTCGTCAGGGGCGGCTGGGGCCAACGTCCTGACTTTC. It yields the protein CASSSSGAAGANVLTF. The full variable domain, rest sourced from reference TRBV28 and TRBJ2-6, is DVKVTQSSRYLVKRTGEKVFLECVQDMDHENMFWYRQDPGLGLRLIYFSYDVKMKEKGDIPEGYSVSREKKERFSLILESASTNQTSMYLCASSSSGAAGANVLTFGAGSRLTVL.

The V gene is TRBV11-2, the J gene TRBJ2-7; 8 bases line up with TRBD2. Germline-derived CDR1 and CDR2 are SGHAT and FQNNGV. The CDR3 runs 17 residues. Trimming cost V 4 bases and J 4 bases; bases outside gene matches: 15. The CDR3 reads CASSSLSLRGDRYEQYV. The CDR3 DNA follows: TGTGCCAGCAGCTCTCTCTCCCTGCGGGGGGACCGATACGAGCAGTACGTC.

CDR3 in amino acids: CASSLDRSYEQYV. CDR3 DNA: TGTGCCAGCAGTTTAGACAGATCCTACGAGCAGTACGTC. J is TRBJ2-7 and V is TRBV27, with D maybe TRBD1 (5 bases). The CDR3 runs 13 residues. Trimming cost V 2 bases and J 1 base, with 6 bases left between them. CDR1 MNHEY and CDR2 SMNVEV come from the germline V gene (reference sequence).

The gene calls are TRBV29-1 and TRBJ2-5; D is perhaps TRBD2 (6 bases). In germline, CDR1 is SQVTM, CDR2 ANQGSEA. The CDR3 extends over 12 amino acids. V dropped 3 bases and J dropped 5 bases, with 10 bases sitting between them. Written as DNA, the CDR3 is TGCAGCGTTGATGGAGGGTCGGAGACCCAGTACTTC. Protein sequence: CSVDGGSETQYF.

V gene TRBV30 combines with J gene TRBJ2-1, with 12 bases matching TRBD2. The CDR3 is made up of 19 amino acids. CDR1 is GTSNPN, CDR2 SVGIG, per germline (reference sequence). V gave up 0 bases and J gave up 7 bases; unmatched junction bases: 16. In nucleotides, the CDR3 is TGTGCCTGGAGTGTACGGACCTCTCTAGCGGGGGGGCGCTTGAATGAGCAGTTCTTC. It yields the protein CAWSVRTSLAGGRLNEQFF.

V and J are TRBV6-1 and TRBJ2-5, with TRBD2 matching 7 bases. V shed 3 bases, J shed 5 bases, and the junction held 3 bases outside the gene matches. Germline loops: CDR1 MNHNS, CDR2 SASEGT. The CDR3 has 13 residues. As DNA, the CDR3 is TGTGCCAGCAGTGACGGACTAGTCGAGACCCAGTACTTC. As protein: CASSDGLVETQYF.

The CDR3 sequence: CASGLGQGGNEQFF. DNA of the CDR3: TGTGCTAGTGGTTTGGGACAGGGGGGAAATGAGCAGTTCTTC. The V gene is TRBV12-5, the J gene TRBJ2-1; 9 bases match TRBD1. The V and J ends lost 1 base and 7 bases, in that order; junction bases with no gene match: 2. The CDR3 spans 14 residues. Germline V gene sequence: CDR1 LGHNT, CDR2 FRNRAP.